The T cell receptor (beta chain) under discussion was sequenced for a study of T cell responses to AZD1222 COVID-19 vaccine (dated by TCRdb to the early 2020s). In the study overall: AZD1222 recipients given second doses at about 4 weeks or at about 12 weeks were pooled, since spike-specific TCR depth and breadth were not found to differ between the two schedules. A total of around 240 trial participants underwent TCR sequencing, of whom some 210 received two doses of AZD1222 and roughly 25 received two doses of the MenACWY control vaccine. Trial participants were enrolled by age into subgroups of 18-55, 56-69 and 70-plus years, and roughly 150, 30 and 60 TCR-sequenced participants, respectively, were included in these subgroups. Study-level results and caveats: In the small 56-69-year group, the increase in depth fell short of significance, most likely because of low power. The whole spike protein was spanned by vaccine-associated CD4 TCRs, and dominant responses were seen in regions 160-218 and 743-854. Conclusions about previously exposed vaccinees are limited because only six or seven AZD1222 recipients were SARS-CoV-2 seropositive at baseline. After two AZD1222 doses, both the breadth and the depth of spike-specific TCRs were significantly higher than at day 0 and than in MenACWY recipients. Participants were mostly white British, with more females than males. The authors suggested clonal diversity may have been underestimated. Because no day 14 peak-response samples were available, repertoires were characterized only after the peak T cell response. Reportedly, close to half of the unique spike-specific TCRs recognized epitopes lying outside the regions that are mutated in the B.1.351 and B.1.1.7 variants.

The CDR3 regions of human TCRbeta chains were analyzed by immunosequencing. Per the authors' processing: Repertoire TCRs were checked for matches against a reference library of SARS-CoV-2-specific TCRs that had been generated using the MIRA antigen-specificity platform. Breadth meant the fraction of unique TCRs that were SARS-CoV-2-associated, whereas depth meant the fraction of total T cells that were SARS-CoV-2-associated. Each spike-specific TCR was assigned to its reactive spike region and to a CD4 or CD8 class using the MIRA data. Log10-transformed breadth and depth values were compared by one-way ANOVA with Sidak's multiple comparisons tests. TCRdb mirrors the immuneACCESS table, restricted to in-frame sequences. Some clones are absent from its copies; in checked studies, under half trace to an unresolved V gene, and the reason for the others is unknown. Clone size and the V and J calls come from that table; the DNA yielded D and trimming. Present in this sample are about 120,000 clones, about nine tenths of which were seen just once. The top ten clones comprise less than 9% of the sample.

Notes on this clone: Its antigen remains undetermined. No much larger clone is present one base from it, and per-base qualities are unavailable. This same CDR3 is encoded by further DNA sequences in the sample.

The time point label on this specimen signifies: baseline before first vaccination. Vaccinee samples were obtained from the UK trials COV001 and COV002, which included a single-blind randomized controlled phase 2/3 trial of AZD1222 (ChAdOx1 nCoV-19) in healthy adults. Trial participant PBMC samples were collected at day 0 and day 28 after the second dose for TCRbeta chain sequencing. This clonotype was obtained from an adult in good health. This specimen was peripheral blood, taken on day 0 of AZD1222 vaccination.

The DNA sequence reads TGCGCCAGCAGCCCGGGACGAGGCTACGAGCAGTACTTC. Translated, this is CASSPGRGYEQYF. This receptor chain uses TRBV4-3 and TRBJ2-7; the D segment might be TRBD1 or TRBD2, since each matches 5 bases. Via the germline V gene, CDR1 is LGHNA and CDR2 YSLEER. The CDR3 measures 13 amino acids from cysteine to phenylalanine. The sequence is cut down to CDR3 DNA, 39 bases in frame from base 1. Trimming takes 4 bases from V and 3 bases from J, and the germline ends sit 10 bases apart.